This T cell receptor (beta chain) originates from a study of vaccination effects on CD4 cells after COVID-19. Regarding this clone: The antigen remains undetermined.

CDR1 is SGHRS, CDR2 YFSETQ, per germline. The CDR3 extends over 15 amino acids. Unmatched junction bases numbered 9, after V lost 3 bases and J lost 5 bases. Following culture for approximately ten days, CD4+ T cells were isolated. TCRdb's copy holds only in-frame clones and misses some; the assay was immunoSEQ multiplex PCR. The sample yields 70,000 or so clones, approximately 80% seen once. This clonotype originated in a human donor who received a COVID-19 vaccine. The sequenced sample was CD4+ T cells from PBMCs cultured without peptide, obtained before COVID-19 vaccination. This chain uses TRBV5-1 with TRBJ2-5; TRBD2 matches 8 bases. The CDR3 sequence: CASSSGGGWLETQYF. The CDR3 region has the DNA TGCGCCAGCAGCTCCGGGGGGGGCTGGTTGGAGACCCAGTACTTC.